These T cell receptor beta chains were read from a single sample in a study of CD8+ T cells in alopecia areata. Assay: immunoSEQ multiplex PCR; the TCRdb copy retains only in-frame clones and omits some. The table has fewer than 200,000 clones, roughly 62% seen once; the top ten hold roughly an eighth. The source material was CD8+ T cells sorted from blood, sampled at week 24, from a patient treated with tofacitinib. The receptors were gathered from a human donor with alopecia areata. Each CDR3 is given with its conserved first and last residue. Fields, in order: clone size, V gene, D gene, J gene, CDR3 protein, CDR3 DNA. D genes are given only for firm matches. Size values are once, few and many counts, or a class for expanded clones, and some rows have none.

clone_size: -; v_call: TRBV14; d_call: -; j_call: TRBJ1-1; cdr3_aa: CASRDRRKNTEAFF; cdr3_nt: TGTGCCAGCAGGGACAGAAGAAAGAACACTGAAGCTTTCTTT
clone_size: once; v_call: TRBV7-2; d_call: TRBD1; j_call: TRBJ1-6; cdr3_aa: CASRVAGQGNSPLHF; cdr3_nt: TGTGCCAGCAGAGTCGCGGGACAGGGTAATTCACCCCTCCACTTT
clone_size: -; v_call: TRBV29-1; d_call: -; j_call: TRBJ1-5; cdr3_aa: CSVGGGQSNQPQHF; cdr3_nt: TGCAGCGTTGGGGGGGGGCAGAGCAATCAGCCCCAGCATTTT
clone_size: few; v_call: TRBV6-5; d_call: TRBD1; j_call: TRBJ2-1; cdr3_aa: CATTTGNNEQFF; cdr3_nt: TGTGCCACTACGACAGGGAACAATGAGCAGTTCTTC
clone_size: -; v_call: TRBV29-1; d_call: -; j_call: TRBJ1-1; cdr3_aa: CSVEAGSYTEAFF; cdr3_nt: TGCAGCGTTGAGGCAGGGAGTTACACTGAAGCTTTCTTT
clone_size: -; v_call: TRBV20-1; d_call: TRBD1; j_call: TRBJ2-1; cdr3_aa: CSARGTNEQFF; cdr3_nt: TGCAGTGCCAGGGGGACCAATGAGCAGTTCTTC
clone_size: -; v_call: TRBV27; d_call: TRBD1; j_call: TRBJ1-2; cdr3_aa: CASSLTGDYGYTF; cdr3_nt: TGTGCCAGCAGTTTGACAGGGGACTATGGCTACACCTTC
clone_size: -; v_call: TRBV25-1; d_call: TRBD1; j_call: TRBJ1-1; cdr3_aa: CASIGQGARTEAFF; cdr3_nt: TGTGCCAGCATTGGACAGGGGGCACGCACTGAAGCTTTCTTT
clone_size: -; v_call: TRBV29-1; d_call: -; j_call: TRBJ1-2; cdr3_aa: CSVARDTPYYGYTF; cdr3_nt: TGCAGCGTTGCCCGGGACACCCCTTACTATGGCTACACCTTC
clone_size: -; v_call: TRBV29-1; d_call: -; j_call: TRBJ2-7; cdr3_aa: CSVESGEYYEQYF; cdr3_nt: TGCAGCGTTGAATCAGGGGAATATTACGAGCAGTACTTC
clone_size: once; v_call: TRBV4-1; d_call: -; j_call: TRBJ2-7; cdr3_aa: CASSLGTYEQYF; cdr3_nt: TGCGCCAGCAGCCTGGGGACTTACGAGCAGTACTTC
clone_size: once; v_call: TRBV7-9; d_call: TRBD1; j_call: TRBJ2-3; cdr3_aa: CASSASPGTGYSTDTQYF; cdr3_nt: TGTGCCAGCAGCGCCTCCCCCGGGACAGGTTATAGCACAGATACGCAGTATTTT
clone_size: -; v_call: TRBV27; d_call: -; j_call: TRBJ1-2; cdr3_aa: CATRDIRDYGYTF; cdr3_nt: TGTGCCACCAGGGACATCAGGGACTATGGCTACACCTTC
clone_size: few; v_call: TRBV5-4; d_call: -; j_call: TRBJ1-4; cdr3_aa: CASSFRGNEKLFF; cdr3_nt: TGTGCCAGCAGCTTCAGGGGTAATGAAAAACTGTTTTTT